This T cell receptor (beta chain) came from a study of T cells in women clearing cervical HPV infection. The overall study: Cases' blood sampling followed lesion detection by median approximately 150 days (90 to 200).

Some clones are missing from TCRdb's copy, which holds only in-frame ones; the method was immunoSEQ multiplex PCR. Its table records 30,000 to 50,000 clones. Findings and limits, study-wide: TRBV6-7 relative abundance averaged roughly 0.099% in cases and 0.15% to 0.2% in controls.

The CDR3 has 12 residues. CDR1 and CDR2 (germline): MNHNS, SASEGT. About this clone itself: The target antigen is unknown. The read terminates 3 residues ahead of where the CDR3 ends, so the germline J gene completes it.

The sequencing input was blood buffy coat. The source is a woman aged 18 to 75 with a cervical HPV16 infection that either progressed to CIN3+ or cleared (not recorded which). J is TRBJ1-1 and V is TRBV6-1; D remains unclear. The CDR3 DNA, read in part, is TGTGCCAGCAGTGAAGCGCAGAGGGAA. Residues: CASSEAQRE. The CDR3 in full is CASSEAQREAFF.